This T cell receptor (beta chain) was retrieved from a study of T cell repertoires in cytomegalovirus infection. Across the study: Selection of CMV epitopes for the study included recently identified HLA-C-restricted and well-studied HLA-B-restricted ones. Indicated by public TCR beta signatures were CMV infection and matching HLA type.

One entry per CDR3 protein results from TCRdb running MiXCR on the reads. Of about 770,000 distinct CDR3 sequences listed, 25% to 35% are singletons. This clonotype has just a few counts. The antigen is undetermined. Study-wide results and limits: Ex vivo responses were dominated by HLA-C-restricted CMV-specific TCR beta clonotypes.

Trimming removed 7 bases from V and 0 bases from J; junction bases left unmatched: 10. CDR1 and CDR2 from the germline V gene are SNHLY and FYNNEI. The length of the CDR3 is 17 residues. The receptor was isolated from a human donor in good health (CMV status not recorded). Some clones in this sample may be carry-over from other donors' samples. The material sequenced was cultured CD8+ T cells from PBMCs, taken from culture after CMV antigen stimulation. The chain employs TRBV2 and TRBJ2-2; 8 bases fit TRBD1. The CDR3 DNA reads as TGTGCCAGCACCGAGGACAGGGCCCTGACGAACACCGGGGAGCTGTTTTTT. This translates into CASTEDRALTNTGELFF.